The 17 T cell receptor beta chains below all came from one sample that was sequenced in a study of control samples from healthy donors and cancer patients. The repertoire was sequenced with immunoSEQ multiplex PCR; TCRdb's copy has only in-frame clones and lacks some. The sample has about 120,000 clones, 75% to 95% seen once. Sample: blood. The receptors were gathered from a man aged 40-50 years in good health.

The chain links TRBV19 to TRBJ2-3, with TRBD1 matching over 8 bases. The V gene's germline CDR1 is LNHDA and CDR2 SQIVND (reference sequence). The CDR3 is made up of 14 amino acids. The junction had 1 base not matched to a gene; V was cut back by 2 bases and J by 3 bases. CDR3 residues: CASSINRGTDTQYF. DNA for the CDR3: TGTGCCAGTAGTATAAACAGGGGGACAGATACGCAGTATTTT.

This clone appeared a single time. The genes are TRBV6-5 and TRBJ1-2, with 7 bases fitting TRBD1. Germline V lookup: CDR1 MNHEY, CDR2 SVGAGI. Trimming removed 10 bases from V and 2 bases from J; junction bases left unmatched: 10. There are 14 residues in the CDR3. The CDR3 spells CATHGKGANYGYTF. The DNA of the CDR3 is TGTGCCACCCACGGGAAGGGGGCAAACTATGGCTACACCTTC.

The chain joins TRBV19 to TRBJ2-7; no reliable D call. The germline V gene encodes CDR1 LNHDA and CDR2 SQIVND (reference sequence). The CDR3 is 15 residues long. Trimming left V 7 bases short and J 1 base short, with 17 bases between. The CDR3 sequence: CASNPHVGDSYEQYF. The CDR3 nucleotides are TGTGCCAGTAACCCCCACGTAGGAGATTCCTACGAGCAGTACTTC.

The genes are TRBV11-3 and TRBJ2-7; weak D call: TRBD1 (5 bases). V gave up 1 base and J gave up 6 bases, with 16 bases separating them. Germline V lookup: CDR1 SGHNT, CDR2 YENEEA. The CDR3 sequence is 15 residues long. The chain's CDR3 is CASSLGLQGRGEQYF. CDR3 coding DNA: TGTGCCAGCAGCTTAGGTCTCCAGGGCCGAGGCGAGCAGTACTTC.

The chain is built from TRBV5-1 and TRBJ1-4, with D unclear. CDR1 and CDR2 from the germline V gene are SGHRS and YFSETQ. Trimming stripped 0 bases from V and 6 bases from J, with 6 bases between. This CDR3 contains 13 residues. As DNA, the CDR3 is TGCGCCAGCAGCTTGGCTTCAGATGAAAAACTGTTTTTT. This translates into CASSLASDEKLFF.

The gene calls are TRBV5-1 and TRBJ2-2; no definite D call. Germline CDR1 SGHRS, CDR2 YFSETQ. The CDR3 is 14 amino acids. V gave up 4 bases and J gave up 5 bases, with 12 bases separating them. Here the CDR3 reads CASSPVLLTGELFF. CDR3 coding DNA: TGCGCCAGCAGCCCGGTGCTATTGACCGGGGAGCTGTTTTTT.

The chain uses TRBV6-5 and TRBJ1-1; no definite D call. With 6 bases removed from V and 0 bases from J, the gap between germline ends came to 14 bases. The CDR3 spans 15 residues. CDR1 and CDR2 (germline): MNHEY, SVGAGI. The CDR3 loop reads CASRPITTVNTEAFF. The CDR3 region has the DNA TGTGCCAGCAGACCCATAACGACGGTGAACACTGAAGCTTTCTTT.

The chain couples TRBV6-5 to TRBJ2-1; D not certain. From germline, CDR1 is MNHEY and CDR2 SVGAGI. V was trimmed by 5 bases and J by 9 bases, leaving 14 bases between them. The CDR3 spans 13 residues. The CDR3 bases are TGTGCCAGCAGTCTCAGCAGCACGGGTGAGCAGTTCTTC. This encodes CASSLSSTGEQFF.

J is TRBJ2-5 and V is TRBV2; unclear D gene. V gave up 5 bases and J gave up 5 bases, with 6 bases separating them. CDR3 length equals 11 residues. Germline CDR1 SNHLY, CDR2 FYNNEI. Here the CDR3 DNA reads TGTGCCAGCAGTTTATCGGAGACCCAGTACTTC. It encodes CASSLSETQYF.

The chain carries TRBV6-2 or TRBV6-3 and TRBJ2-4; a possible D gene is TRBD2 (5 bases). V lost 6 bases and J lost 0, with 18 bases in between. The germline V gene has CDR1 MNHEY and CDR2 SVGEGT. This CDR3 region has 17 residues. This CDR3 is CASSRTRFLLAKNIQYF. CDR3 DNA: TGTGCCAGCAGCCGGACTCGATTCCTTCTAGCCAAAAACATTCAGTACTTC.

The chain combines TRBV25-1 with TRBJ1-1; 12 bases agree with TRBD1. This CDR3 is built from 15 residues. The V gene end was trimmed by 3 bases and the J gene end by 11 bases; junction bases not matched to a gene: 10. Germline CDR1 reads MGHDK; CDR2 reads SYGVNS. For the CDR3, the DNA is TGTGCCAGCAGTGACCCCGGGACAGGGGGCCCTACTGCTTTCTTT. It translates to CASSDPGTGGPTAFF.

V gene TRBV2 combines with J gene TRBJ1-1, with D hard to call. The length of the CDR3 is 12 residues. Germline CDR1 reads SNHLY; CDR2 reads FYNNEI. Trimming left V 5 bases short and J 10 bases short, with 14 bases between. CDR3 DNA: TGTGCCAGCAGTAGCAGCGGGTCTTTAGCTTTCTTT. Amino acids: CASSSSGSLAFF. Together with reference TRBV2 and TRBJ1-1, the CDR3 gives the full variable domain: EPEVTQTPSHQVTQMGQEVILRCVPISNHLYFYWYRQILGQKVEFLVSFYNNEISEKSEIFDDQFSVERPDGSNFTLKIRSTKLEDSAMYFCASSSSGSLAFFGQGTRLTVV.

The chain links TRBV5-1 to TRBJ1-2; TRBD1 agrees at 10 bases. The CDR3 is 15 amino acids. Germline V gene data show CDR1 as SGHRS and CDR2 as YFSETQ. Germline trimming cut 4 bases from V and 6 bases from J; bases unmatched to any gene: 9. The CDR3 DNA is TGCGCCAGCAGCAGGACGGACAGGGGGGTCGATGGCTACACCTTC. It yields the protein CASSRTDRGVDGYTF.

V gene TRBV5-4 combines with J gene TRBJ1-1, with a tentative D call TRBD1 (5 bases). This CDR3 is 12 amino acids long. V gave up 6 bases and J gave up 11 bases, with 17 bases separating them. CDR1 SGHNT and CDR2 YYREEE come from the germline V gene (reference sequence). The CDR3 nucleotides read TGTGCCAGCAACCTCATAGGGGAACAGGCTTTCTTT. Its protein is CASNLIGEQAFF. Combining the CDR3 with reference TRBV5-4 and TRBJ1-1 gives the whole variable domain ETGVTQSPTHLIKTRGQQVTLRCSSQSGHNTVSWYQQALGQGPQFIFQYYREEENGRGNFPPRFSGLQFPNYSSELNVNALELDDSALYLCASNLIGEQAFFGQGTRLTVV.

V usage is TRBV28 and J usage is TRBJ1-5; no clear D. Germline lookup yields CDR1 MDHEN and CDR2 SYDVKM. V was pared by 5 bases and J by 4 bases, with 6 bases between. This CDR3 is built from 12 residues. The CDR3 nucleotides are TGTGCCAGCAGTGGGCAGAATCAGCCCCAGCATTTT. This translates into CASSGQNQPQHF.

The CDR3 reads CASRYTVAQSTGELFF. The CDR3 DNA reads as TGTGCCAGCAGGTATACGGTCGCTCAGAGCACCGGGGAGCTGTTTTTT. V is TRBV27 and J is TRBJ2-2; D gene ambiguous. V lost 6 bases to trimming and J lost 4 bases, with 18 bases between them. Germline V gene sequence: CDR1 MNHEY, CDR2 SMNVEV (reference sequence). The CDR3 runs 16 residues.

Notes on this clone: The same CDR3 is also encoded by other DNA sequences in this sample. CDR3 coding DNA: TGTGCCTGGAGTGTGCAGGGATACACTGAAGCTTTCTTT. This encodes CAWSVQGYTEAFF. The chain has TRBV30 and TRBJ1-1, with D perhaps matching TRBD1 (5 bases). This CDR3 is 13 amino acids long. The germline CDR1 and CDR2 sequences are GTSNPN and SVGIG (reference sequence). The V and J ends lost 0 bases and 3 bases respectively, with 8 bases between them.